This T cell receptor beta chain was recorded in a study of shared clonotypes between healthy human individuals. In the study overall: Those who served as donors were two women and three men between the ages of 18 and 49. The study's findings and limits: As a rule, naive subsets had a larger estimated richness than memory subsets. Non-shared clonotypes had lower generation probabilities than those shared by all four donors.

Deep was the level used in running the assay. Clones were sequenced by immunoSEQ multiplex PCR, and TCRdb holds only the in-frame ones, with some missing. The sample lists about 1.5 million clones; roughly 96% were seen once. Of note for this clone: Its specificity is unknown.

Germline values: CDR1 SEHNR, CDR2 FQNEAQ (reference sequence). V lost 5 bases to trimming and J lost 7 bases; unmatched junction nucleotides: 13. CDR3 length equals 17 residues. This TCR came from a man aged 25 to 45 in good health. The chain uses TRBV7-9 and TRBJ2-1; 11 bases match TRBD2. The specimen was naive CD4+ T cells sorted from blood. Subset specified: CD45RA+ positively selected. CDR3 amino acids: CASSRRTTSGSSNEQFF. In DNA, the CDR3 is TGTGCCAGCAGCCGGAGAACAACTAGCGGGAGTAGTAATGAGCAGTTCTTC.